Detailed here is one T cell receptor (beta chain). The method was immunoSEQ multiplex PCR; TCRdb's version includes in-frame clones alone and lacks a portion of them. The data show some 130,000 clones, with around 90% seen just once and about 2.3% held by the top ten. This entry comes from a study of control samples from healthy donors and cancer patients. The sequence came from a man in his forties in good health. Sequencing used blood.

The CDR3 DNA sequence: TGTGCCAGCAGTGGGTCTGACAAATACAATCAGCCCCAGCATTTT. Translated, it gives CASSGSDKYNQPQHF. The V gene is TRBV2, the J gene TRBJ1-5; D gene ambiguous. From germline, CDR1 is SNHLY and CDR2 FYNNEI. The V gene lost 4 bases and the J gene lost 3 bases, with 13 bases spanning the gap. This CDR3 has 15 residues.